This T cell receptor beta chain is drawn from a study of CD8 T cells in Susac syndrome (dated by TCRdb to 2018 to 2020). Describing the broader study: Among the Susac syndrome patients who were sequenced, clinically active disease was present in about six and clinical remission was observed in 8 or 9. CD8+ T cell repertoire clonality was compared between about a dozen healthy donors, approximately 14 Susac syndrome patients and around 15 multiple sclerosis patients. Whether CD8+ T cell activation and differentiation in Susac syndrome was antigen driven was tested using repertoire sequencing. At blood withdrawal, Susac syndrome patients were therapy-naive, treated with corticosteroids (with IVIg additionally given to some), or treated with IVIg alone. Overall study outcomes, separate from this receptor: Sixteen Susac-specific public clones were identified in the total CD8+ repertoire, and 5 or 6 Susac-specific public clones were identified in the CD8+ TEMRA repertoire. The number of individuals in the TCR sequencing and HLA analysis was recognized as being relatively small. Clonal expansion was seen in Susac syndrome CD8+ repertoires, peaking in CD8+ TEMRA cells and being greater in clinically active patients than in remitting ones.

Peripheral blood CD8+ and CD4+ T cells from healthy donors, Susac syndrome patients and multiple sclerosis patients were profiled using high-throughput TCR beta sequencing. The Susac syndrome patients fulfilled recently defined diagnostic criteria for either definite or probable disease. CD8+ TEMRA cells were enriched by FACS, while bulk CD8+ and CD4+ T cells were purified by magnetic negative isolation. Blood was drawn into EDTA tubes, processed within 24 hours, and PBMCs were isolated by density gradient centrifugation. PBMCs destined for TCR sequencing were cryopreserved in liquid nitrogen and later thawed in a 37 °C water bath. Purity of sorted or isolated CD4+, CD8+ and CD8+ TEMRA cells was at least 90%. As encoded in the germline V gene, CDR1 is MNHEY while CDR2 is SVGAGI. At the junction V is shortened by 2 bases and J by 2 bases, with 9 bases in between. Spanning cysteine to phenylalanine, the CDR3 consists of 14 amino acids. The only DNA kept is the CDR3, 42 bases in frame from the first base.

RNA was extracted using the RNeasy kit, and roughly 0.5 to 1 microgram was reverse transcribed with random hexamers. The immunoSEQ multiplex PCR assay, which covers 54 Vbeta and 13 Jbeta segments, was used to amplify TCR beta CDR3 regions. To correct PCR amplification bias, a synthetic template baseline was used for both primer optimization and computational correction. Turning to the authors' computational methods: Reads were annotated to V, D and J genes according to IMGT and were analyzed with immunoSEQ Analyzer, with only productive sequences retained. To calculate clonality, Shannon entropy was normalized by log2 of the number of productive unique sequences and then subtracted from one. For each patient and control, public and private clones were evaluated among the 100 most prevalent clones. Susac-specific clones were defined as absent from healthy and MS cohorts, 850 to 1,300 published viral clones and other ImmuneACCESS disease sequences. TCRdb passed the public sequencing reads through fastp at Q25 and MiXCR, retaining productive beta sequences. Rows with one shared CDR3 protein collapse into an entry with the most common genes and DNA. What appears here as the V and J calls and clone size reflects TCRdb's work, not the paper's. In all, the sample holds 100,000 to 150,000 distinct CDR3 sequences, and about 95% of those were seen once. The biggest ten clones account for around 0.2% of the sample.

About this clonotype: Its antigen remains unidentified. No base quality information exists; no much larger clone differs at one position.

The material sequenced was CD8+ T cells from PBMCs. The chain uses TRBV6-5 and TRBJ1-2; TRBD1 is possibly the D segment (6 matching bases). This sequence was found in a human donor with Susac syndrome. The bases read TGTGCCAGCAGTTACGGCGGGGGCAACTATGGCTACACCTTC. Translated, it gives CASSYGGGNYGYTF.